Listed below are T cell receptor beta chains from one sample, sequenced in a study of cytomegalovirus exposure and HLA in healthy donors. Generated by immunoSEQ multiplex PCR, the TCRdb table keeps only in-frame clones and is missing some. The table shows over 100,000 clones, with about 73% occurring only once. The sample was PBMCs. The origin of the receptors is a woman in her thirties or forties in good health and CMV-seropositive. Each CDR3 is given with its conserved first and last residue. A D gene is named only where the DNA matches it firmly. A row's size may be missing; if present it is once, few, many or a size class.

j_call: TRBJ2-6
v_call: TRBV7-8
d_call: TRBD1
clone_size: few
cdr3_aa: CASSLEVGQLLSGANVLTF
cdr3_nt: TGTGCCAGCAGCTTAGAAGTGGGACAGCTGCTCTCTGGGGCCAACGTCCTGACTTTC

j_call: TRBJ2-3
v_call: TRBV15
d_call: TRBD2
clone_size: -
cdr3_aa: CATSRDRIAGGRTDTQYF
cdr3_nt: TGTGCCACCAGCAGAGATCGGATAGCGGGGGGCCGCACAGATACGCAGTATTTT

j_call: TRBJ1-2
v_call: TRBV28
d_call: TRBD1
clone_size: -
cdr3_aa: CASSVLPRTGNYGYTF
cdr3_nt: TGTGCCAGCAGTGTCCTACCAAGGACAGGAAACTATGGCTACACCTTC

j_call: TRBJ2-6
v_call: TRBV4-3
d_call: TRBD1
clone_size: -
cdr3_aa: CASSPETGTGANVLTF
cdr3_nt: TGCGCCAGCAGCCCGGAGACAGGGACTGGGGCCAACGTCCTGACTTTC

j_call: TRBJ1-1
v_call: TRBV4-2
d_call: -
clone_size: -
cdr3_aa: CASSQDRGARNTEAFF
cdr3_nt: TGTGCCAGCAGCCAAGATCGGGGGGCCCGGAACACTGAAGCTTTCTTT

j_call: TRBJ1-2
v_call: TRBV18
d_call: -
clone_size: -
cdr3_aa: CASSPGAQPYGYTF
cdr3_nt: TGTGCCAGCTCGCCAGGGGCCCAACCCTATGGCTACACCTTC

j_call: TRBJ1-1
v_call: TRBV7-3
d_call: -
clone_size: -
cdr3_aa: CASSLGGTTEAFF
cdr3_nt: TGTGCCAGCAGCTTAGGGGGGACCACTGAAGCTTTCTTT

j_call: TRBJ2-5
v_call: TRBV4-1
d_call: TRBD2
clone_size: once
cdr3_aa: CASSRRSSGDQETQYF
cdr3_nt: TGCGCCAGCAGCCGTCGTTCTAGCGGGGACCAAGAGACCCAGTACTTC

j_call: TRBJ2-7
v_call: TRBV7-2
d_call: TRBD2
clone_size: -
cdr3_aa: CASSFSPGLAFYEQYF
cdr3_nt: TGTGCCAGCAGCTTTTCGCCGGGACTAGCGTTCTACGAGCAGTACTTC

j_call: TRBJ2-7
v_call: TRBV23-1
d_call: -
clone_size: -
cdr3_aa: CASSQPVSYEQYF
cdr3_nt: TGCGCCAGCAGTCAGCCAGTCTCCTACGAGCAGTACTTC

j_call: TRBJ1-2
v_call: TRBV5-6
d_call: -
clone_size: -
cdr3_aa: CASSPRQIGYTF
cdr3_nt: TGTGCCAGCAGCCCCCGACAGATTGGCTACACCTTC

j_call: TRBJ2-3
v_call: TRBV15
d_call: -
clone_size: -
cdr3_aa: CATSRVPGLSTDTQYF
cdr3_nt: TGTGCCACCAGCAGAGTCCCGGGATTAAGCACAGATACGCAGTATTTT

j_call: TRBJ1-6
v_call: TRBV6-6
d_call: TRBD1
clone_size: -
cdr3_aa: CASSYRDRVVHF
cdr3_nt: TGTGCCAGCAGTTACCGGGACAGGGTGGTCCACTTT

j_call: TRBJ2-3
v_call: TRBV5-1
d_call: TRBD2
clone_size: few
cdr3_aa: CASSVSGGDTDTQYF
cdr3_nt: TGCGCCAGCAGCGTGAGCGGGGGGGACACAGATACGCAGTATTTT

j_call: TRBJ1-5
v_call: TRBV28
d_call: -
clone_size: few
cdr3_aa: CASRRTGNQPQHF
cdr3_nt: TGTGCCAGCAGACGGACAGGCAATCAGCCCCAGCATTTT

j_call: TRBJ2-3
v_call: TRBV7-2
d_call: TRBD2
clone_size: -
cdr3_aa: CASSPWTSGTDTQYF
cdr3_nt: TGTGCCAGCAGCCCATGGACTAGCGGCACAGATACGCAGTATTTT

j_call: TRBJ2-7
v_call: TRBV15
d_call: -
clone_size: -
cdr3_aa: CATALGQTYEQYF
cdr3_nt: TGTGCCACCGCCCTGGGGCAGACCTACGAGCAGTACTTC

j_call: TRBJ1-5
v_call: TRBV10-1
d_call: -
clone_size: -
cdr3_aa: CASATFWTANNQPQHF
cdr3_nt: TGCGCCAGCGCCACTTTTTGGACAGCAAACAATCAGCCCCAGCATTTT

j_call: TRBJ2-7
v_call: TRBV7-8
d_call: -
clone_size: -
cdr3_aa: CASSLEYPGVLKGEQYF
cdr3_nt: TGTGCCAGCAGCTTAGAGTACCCGGGAGTCTTGAAGGGCGAGCAGTACTTC

j_call: TRBJ1-6
v_call: TRBV25-1
d_call: TRBD1
clone_size: few
cdr3_aa: CASRTSRQGERGSPLHF
cdr3_nt: TGTGCCAGCAGGACCTCCCGACAGGGAGAAAGGGGGTCACCCCTCCACTTT

j_call: TRBJ2-5
v_call: TRBV7-9
d_call: -
clone_size: once
cdr3_aa: CASSGMKGIETQYF
cdr3_nt: TGTGCCAGCAGCGGGATGAAGGGGATAGAGACCCAGTACTTC

j_call: TRBJ2-7
v_call: TRBV5-5
d_call: -
clone_size: once
cdr3_aa: CASSLRGINEQYF
cdr3_nt: TGTGCCAGCAGCTTGCGGGGGATTAACGAGCAGTACTTC

j_call: TRBJ1-6
v_call: TRBV30
d_call: -
clone_size: -
cdr3_aa: CAWSVTGSPSPLHF
cdr3_nt: TGTGCCTGGAGTGTAACCGGGTCCCCCTCACCCCTCCACTTT

j_call: TRBJ1-1
v_call: TRBV6-5
d_call: -
clone_size: few
cdr3_aa: CASSYSGARHEAFF
cdr3_nt: TGTGCCAGCAGTTACTCAGGGGCCAGACACGAAGCTTTCTTT

j_call: TRBJ2-7
v_call: TRBV5-1
d_call: TRBD1
clone_size: -
cdr3_aa: CASSSEPGTAYEQYF
cdr3_nt: TGCGCCAGCAGTTCCGAACCCGGGACAGCCTACGAGCAGTACTTC

j_call: TRBJ1-1
v_call: TRBV5-4
d_call: -
clone_size: once
cdr3_aa: CASSGAVEYGAFF
cdr3_nt: TGTGCCAGCTCTGGAGCGGTTGAATATGGAGCTTTCTTT

j_call: TRBJ1-1
v_call: TRBV7-8
d_call: -
clone_size: -
cdr3_aa: CASSLPKRQSRTMNTEAFF
cdr3_nt: TGTGCCAGCAGCTTACCTAAGAGACAGTCACGGACGATGAACACTGAAGCTTTCTTT

j_call: TRBJ2-7
v_call: TRBV5-1
d_call: -
clone_size: few
cdr3_aa: CASNGGHYEQYF
cdr3_nt: TGCGCCAGCAATGGAGGCCACTACGAGCAGTACTTC

j_call: TRBJ2-7
v_call: TRBV14
d_call: -
clone_size: -
cdr3_aa: CASSQVVGHNYEQYF
cdr3_nt: TGTGCCAGCAGCCAAGTCGTGGGGCACAACTACGAGCAGTACTTC

j_call: TRBJ2-7
v_call: TRBV7-8
d_call: TRBD2
clone_size: -
cdr3_aa: CASSGTSGLYEQYF
cdr3_nt: TGTGCCAGCAGCGGGACTAGCGGTTTATACGAGCAGTACTTC

j_call: TRBJ2-1
v_call: TRBV7-2
d_call: -
clone_size: -
cdr3_aa: CASSRTGSDYNEQFF
cdr3_nt: TGTGCCAGCAGCCGTACGGGATCTGACTACAATGAGCAGTTCTTC

j_call: TRBJ2-1
v_call: TRBV29-1
d_call: TRBD2
clone_size: -
cdr3_aa: CSSSSGRAVDEQFF
cdr3_nt: TGCAGCTCCTCTAGCGGGAGGGCCGTCGATGAGCAGTTCTTC

j_call: TRBJ2-5
v_call: TRBV7-2
d_call: -
clone_size: -
cdr3_aa: CASSLTRIQETQYF
cdr3_nt: TGTGCCAGCAGCTTAACGCGAATCCAAGAGACCCAGTACTTC

j_call: TRBJ1-1
v_call: TRBV2
d_call: -
clone_size: -
cdr3_aa: CASFYRENTEAFF
cdr3_nt: TGTGCCAGCTTTTACAGGGAGAACACTGAAGCTTTCTTT

j_call: TRBJ2-2
v_call: TRBV25-1
d_call: -
clone_size: few
cdr3_aa: CASRSPGSGELFF
cdr3_nt: TGTGCCAGCAGATCACCGGGTTCGGGGGAGCTGTTTTTT

j_call: TRBJ1-4
v_call: TRBV6-5
d_call: -
clone_size: -
cdr3_aa: CASSPDRGEKLFF
cdr3_nt: TGTGCCAGCAGTCCGGACAGAGGCGAAAAACTGTTTTTT

j_call: TRBJ1-1
v_call: TRBV2
d_call: TRBD1
clone_size: few
cdr3_aa: CASSPDRATEAFF
cdr3_nt: TGTGCCAGCAGCCCAGACAGGGCCACTGAAGCTTTCTTT

j_call: TRBJ2-7
v_call: TRBV5-1
d_call: TRBD2
clone_size: -
cdr3_aa: CASSLAGGTTYEQYF
cdr3_nt: TGCGCCAGCAGCTTGGCCGGCGGGACTACCTACGAGCAGTACTTC

j_call: TRBJ2-7
v_call: TRBV7-3
d_call: -
clone_size: -
cdr3_aa: CASSLKGVDRRRGQHTSYEQYF
cdr3_nt: TGTGCCAGCAGCTTAAAAGGAGTAGATCGCCGGCGGGGACAGCACACCTCCTACGAGCAGTACTTC

j_call: TRBJ2-2
v_call: TRBV5-5
d_call: -
clone_size: -
cdr3_aa: CASSLISSGNTGELFF
cdr3_nt: TGTGCCAGCAGCTTAATCTCGTCAGGGAACACCGGGGAGCTGTTTTTT